These 12 T cell receptor beta chains share one sample of origin, sequenced in a study of blood T cell repertoires in COVID-19. This table comes from immunoSEQ multiplex PCR, and its TCRdb copy is limited to in-frame clones, with some not included. The sample lists a few hundred thousand clones, about 81% occurring once. Material for sequencing was PBMCs or T cells enriched from blood (not recorded which). The receptors were sampled from a man aged 35-49 years who had recovered from COVID-19.

The CDR3 DNA sequence: TGTGCCAGCAGTTTACGGAATCGGGACGAGCAGTACTTC. Residues: CASSLRNRDEQYF. The chain uses TRBV27 and TRBJ2-7, with D unresolved. Per germline, CDR1 MNHEY and CDR2 SMNVEV (reference sequence). This CDR3 is 13 amino acids long. V lost 2 bases and J lost 5, with 10 bases in between.

The rearrangement uses TRBV7-9 and TRBJ2-3, with D maybe TRBD1 (5 bases). The V end lost 4 bases, the J end lost 6 bases, and 11 bases lay between the germline ends. The CDR3 contains 13 residues. CDR1 is SEHNR and CDR2 is FQNEAQ in the germline V gene (reference sequence). The CDR3: CASSSLRGDTQYF. The CDR3 DNA follows: TGTGCCAGCAGCTCTCTTAGGGGTGATACGCAGTATTTT.

V gene TRBV6-5 combines with J gene TRBJ1-2, with D possibly TRBD1 on 6 matching bases. V was pared by 6 bases and J by 5 bases, with 13 bases between. CDR3 length: 13 residues. Germline V gives CDR1 MNHEY, CDR2 SVGAGI. The chain's CDR3 is CASSSRTDYGYTF. The CDR3 DNA follows: TGTGCCAGCAGCAGTAGGACAGATTATGGCTACACCTTC.

This clone has a handful of counts. The chain carries TRBV10-2 and TRBJ2-2; D is perhaps TRBD2 (6 bases). This CDR3 region has 14 residues. From germline, CDR1 is WSHSY and CDR2 SAAADI. Between the trimmed V and J ends, which lost 8 bases and 0 bases, there was a span of 10 bases. The CDR3 nucleotides are TGCGCCAGCGGGACGGGGGCGAACACCGGGGAGCTGTTTTTT. Translating it yields CASGTGANTGELFF.

The chain employs TRBV7-3 and TRBJ2-2; 8 positions agree with TRBD1. The CDR3 consists of 13 residues. Losses at the gene ends were 8 bases for V and 1 base for J; bases not matched to a gene: 0. CDR1 is SGHTA and CDR2 is FQGTGA in the germline V gene. The CDR3 reads CASGTGNTGELFF. CDR3 DNA: TGTGCCAGCGGGACAGGGAACACCGGGGAGCTGTTTTTT.

Only one count was recorded for this clone. The genes are TRBV18 and TRBJ2-1, with 9 bases that match TRBD2. The V and J ends lost 2 bases and 10 bases, in that order; junction bases with no gene match: 9. The CDR3 loop spans 15 amino acids. Germline loops: CDR1 KGHSH, CDR2 LQKENI. The CDR3 protein is CASSPSGTSRREQFF. CDR3 bases: TGTGCCAGCTCACCATCCGGGACTAGCAGGCGGGAGCAGTTCTTC.

Here the CDR3 reads CASKKRGAQETQYF. The CDR3 DNA reads as TGTGCCAGTAAGAAGCGGGGGGCACAAGAGACCCAGTACTTC. V usage is TRBV19 and J usage is TRBJ2-5; 9 bases fit TRBD2. The CDR3 length is 14 residues. J was trimmed by 2 bases and V by 7 bases; bases with no gene match: 5. The germline V gene encodes CDR1 LNHDA and CDR2 SQIVND (reference sequence).

Only a few counts were recorded for this clone. The chain recombines TRBV5-1 with TRBJ1-2; D uncertain. V was clipped by 3 bases and J by 5 bases, with 11 bases between them. Germline assignment: CDR1 SGHRS and CDR2 YFSETQ. There are 13 residues in the CDR3. CDR3 protein: CASSSGNFYGYTF. DNA for the CDR3: TGCGCCAGCAGCTCCGGGAATTTTTATGGCTACACCTTC.

This CDR3 reads CASSWTGDGYTF. CDR3 in DNA: TGTGCCAGCAGCTGGACAGGGGATGGCTACACCTTC. The rearrangement joins TRBV7-9 to TRBJ1-2, with TRBD1 identical over 9 bases. CDR3 size: 12 residues. Trimming cost V 4 bases and J 6 bases; bases outside gene matches: 0. Germline V gene sequence: CDR1 SEHNR, CDR2 FQNEAQ (reference sequence).

The chain links TRBV4-1 to TRBJ2-3, with 16 bases aligning to TRBD2. Germline V gene sequence: CDR1 MGHRA, CDR2 YSYEKL. The J segment lost 0 bases and the V segment lost 4 bases, leaving 10 bases of the junction unmatched. The CDR3 is 20 residues long. In DNA form, the CDR3 reads TGCGCCAGCAGCCCCCTGGGACTAGCGGGAGGGCCGGGTAGCACAGATACGCAGTATTTT. It translates to CASSPLGLAGGPGSTDTQYF.

A single count supports this clone. The chain employs TRBV18 and TRBJ2-2, with a possible D match to TRBD2 (5 bases). CDR1 and CDR2 (germline): KGHSH, LQKENI. Trimming pared 3 bases from V and 7 bases from J, leaving 9 bases between. The length of the CDR3 is 13 residues. In DNA form, the CDR3 reads TGTGCCAGCTCACCCGTCGGGGACGGGGAGCTGTTTTTT. Its protein product is CASSPVGDGELFF.

J is TRBJ1-2 and V is TRBV25-1, with a possible D match to TRBD1 (6 bases). The CDR3 covers 17 residues. Trimming pared 2 bases from V and 4 bases from J, leaving 20 bases between. Germline lookup yields CDR1 MGHDK and CDR2 SYGVNS. CDR3 coding DNA: TGTGCCAGCAGTGAAAAGGGGGGAGGGTCGAGGGCCTATGGCTACACCTTC. This encodes CASSEKGGGSRAYGYTF.